These 5 T cell receptor beta chains were sequenced from one sample in a study of T-cell memory formation after mild COVID-19. MiXCR, applied by TCRdb to the 5' RACE reads, yields one record per CDR3 protein. The sample holds 250,000 to 400,000 distinct CDR3 sequences; around 15% are singletons and the top ten take 20% to 25%. Material for sequencing was PBMCs or a T cell subset sorted from them (not recorded which). These receptors all stem from a man between 18 and 35 years old who had mild COVID-19 (a few samples of this study predate the infection). Cell type and time point are not known.

The V call is TRBV7-8, the J call TRBJ2-7, with D unclear. Trimming took off 1 base at V and 0 bases at J, with 13 bases between the two ends. The CDR3 covers 16 residues. CDR1 and CDR2 (germline): SGHVS, FQNEAQ. The CDR3 DNA sequence: TGTGCCAGCAGCTTAGAGAGAAGTCTGAGCTCCTACGAGCAGTACTTC. Translated: CASSLERSLSSYEQYF.

This clonotype occurred many times. The chain recombines TRBV7-6 with TRBJ2-3; possibly TRBD2 for D (6 bases). This CDR3 comprises 16 residues. V was cut by 1 base and J by 4 bases, with 15 bases left in between. From germline, CDR1 is SGHVS and CDR2 FNYEAQ. DNA for the CDR3: TGTGCCAGCAGCTTAGGCGGCGGGGACCGTCCAGATACGCAGTATTTT. Translating gives CASSLGGGDRPDTQYF.

This clonotype was seen just once. V gene TRBV7-2 combines with J gene TRBJ2-3; D call uncertain. Germline CDR1 SGHTA, CDR2 FQGNSA. The CDR3 is made up of 14 amino acids. Deletions cut 5 bases from V and 1 base from J, with 10 bases between. The CDR3 region has the DNA TGTGCCAGCAGCCTACTGATGGGCACAGATACGCAGTATTTT. Its protein is CASSLLMGTDTQYF.

CDR3 sequence (DNA): TGCAGTGCCTCGGAAGGGGCTGCCTACAATGAGCAGTTCTTC. Translated: CSASEGAAYNEQFF. V gene TRBV20-1 combines with J gene TRBJ2-1; weak D call: TRBD1 (5 bases). V was shortened by 6 bases and J by 2 bases, with 14 bases between the two germline ends. This CDR3 comprises 14 residues. The V gene's germline CDR1 is DFQATT and CDR2 SNEGSKA (reference sequence).

This chain connects TRBV6-2 or TRBV6-3 to TRBJ1-6; D unclear. Trimming took 8 bases from V and 7 from J, leaving 15 bases between them. The CDR3 spans 14 residues. Germline V gene lookup returns CDR1 MNHEY and CDR2 SVGEGT. The DNA of the CDR3 is TGTGCCAGCGAAGGGCAGTACCGAAATTCACCCCTCCACTTT. This sequence encodes CASEGQYRNSPLHF.